This entry describes one T cell receptor (beta chain). The antigen is not known. After removal of 3 bases from V and 4 bases from J, the junction contained 5 bases not matched to a gene. Germline assignment: CDR1 DFQATT and CDR2 SNEGSKA (reference sequence). The CDR3 consists of 13 residues. This sample stems from a study of T-cell memory formation after mild COVID-19. Study results and caveats: Day 15 to 85 contractors were CD4/CD8 balanced; later expanders leaned CD4+.

TCRdb passed the 5' RACE reads through MiXCR, listing each CDR3 protein once. The sample lists roughly 340,000 distinct CDR3 sequences; about 20% were seen once. Sequencing was done on a sample of PBMCs or a T cell subset sorted from them (not recorded which). The rearrangement uses TRBV20-1 and TRBJ1-1, with 7 bases that match TRBD1. This TCR was recovered from a man aged 18-30 years who had mild COVID-19 (a few samples of this study predate the infection). Cell type and time point are not known. CDR3 nucleotide sequence: TGCAGTGCTAGGGTATCAGGGGGCACTGAAGCTTTCTTT. Its protein is CSARVSGGTEAFF.